The 27 T cell receptor beta chains below all came from one sample that was sequenced in a study of beta chain features in type 1 diabetes. Overall study results and limits: Patients with Type 1 diabetes showed moderately but significantly shorter TCRB CDR3s in all four CD4+ subsets.

Their antigens remain unidentified. cDNA synthesis used the whole RNA isolate, giving expressed TCRB sequences. The protocol was immunoSEQ multiplex PCR, while the TCRdb copy is restricted to in-frame clones and leaves out a portion. Here the sample spans about 23,000 clones, 50% to 70% being singletons. The sample comprised stem cell memory CD4+ T cells from blood. Every receptor here comes from a man between 18 and 29 years old with type 1 diabetes.

V usage is TRBV7-2 and J usage is TRBJ2-3; D is unresolved. V was clipped by 10 bases and J by 1 base, with 12 bases between them. The CDR3 has 13 residues. Per germline, CDR1 SGHTA and CDR2 FQGNSA. This chain's CDR3 is CAIALRGTDTQYF. The DNA for the CDR3 is TGTGCCATCGCCCTCCGGGGCACAGATACGCAGTATTTT.

The chain couples TRBV5-1 to TRBJ2-3; D is perhaps TRBD1 (6 bases). The length of the CDR3 is 18 residues. CDR1 and CDR2 (germline): SGHRS, YFSETQ. V was trimmed by 1 base and J by 2 bases, leaving 20 bases between them. The chain's CDR3 is CASSLLGLTGPLTDTQYF. The CDR3 region has the DNA TGCGCCAGCAGCTTGTTAGGCTTGACAGGTCCTCTCACAGATACGCAGTATTTT.

In DNA, the CDR3 is TGTGCCAGCAGCAGGTCCTACGGAGGCGAGACCCAGTACTTC. Its translation: CASSRSYGGETQYF. The V and J genes are TRBV6-1 and TRBJ2-5, with a weak D call TRBD2 (5 bases). Trimming left V 6 bases short and J 5 bases short, with 16 bases between. Germline values: CDR1 MNHNS, CDR2 SASEGT. The CDR3 has 14 amino acids.

The rearrangement links TRBV5-1 to TRBJ1-5; TRBD1 is a possible D gene (5 bases). Trimming removed 5 bases from V and 6 bases from J, with 18 bases in between. This CDR3 has 15 amino acids. Germline V CDR1 and CDR2: SGHRS, YFSETQ. The CDR3 sequence is CASSPGTGLSQPQHF. DNA of the CDR3: TGCGCCAGCAGTCCAGGAACAGGTCTAAGTCAGCCCCAGCATTTT.

This chain links TRBV15 with TRBJ2-5; TRBD1 might be the D (6 bases). This CDR3 has 15 amino acids. Trimming cost V 2 bases and J 1 base, with 11 bases left between them. The germline CDR1 and CDR2 sequences are LNHNV and YYDKDF (reference sequence). CDR3 bases: TGTGCCACCAGCAGACGACAGGCACGCCAAGAGACCCAGTACTTC. The encoded protein is CATSRRQARQETQYF. Using reference TRBV15 and TRBJ2-5 for the parts outside the CDR3, the full variable domain is DAMVIQNPRYQVTQFGKPVTLSCSQTLNHNVMYWYQQKSSQAPKLLFHYYDKDFNNEADTPDNFQSRRPNTSFCFLDIRSPGLGDTAMYLCATSRRQARQETQYFGPGTRLLVL.

This clone was observed a handful of times. This chain connects TRBV27 to TRBJ2-7; TRBD2 matches 11 bases. Germline CDR1 is MNHEY and CDR2 is SMNVEV (reference sequence). V trimming: 4 bases; J trimming: 5 bases; junction bases outside the gene matches: 4. This CDR3 has 14 residues. CDR3 in DNA: TGTGCCAGCAGTTCACTAGCGGGAGAACACGAGCAGTACTTC. Translating gives CASSSLAGEHEQYF.

This chain links TRBV19 with TRBJ2-1, with a possible D match to TRBD2 (7 bases). The CDR3 contains 15 residues. V lost 7 bases, J lost 7 bases, and 20 bases lay in between. The germline V gene has CDR1 LNHDA and CDR2 SQIVND (reference sequence). The CDR3 DNA sequence: TGTGCCAGTATCGAGGGGGGGCTAGAGAATAATGAGCAGTTCTTC. Its translation: CASIEGGLENNEQFF.

This clone was observed a handful of times. The chain uses TRBV28 and TRBJ2-7; tentative D call: TRBD2 (6 bases). Germline assignment: CDR1 MDHEN and CDR2 SYDVKM. Trimming stripped 2 bases from V and 5 bases from J, with 13 bases between. This CDR3 contains 14 residues. CDR3 amino acids: CASSLVGLTHEQYF. The CDR3 nucleotides read TGTGCCAGCAGTTTAGTGGGACTTACGCACGAGCAGTACTTC. Based on the CDR3 plus reference TRBV28 and TRBJ2-7, the full variable domain is DVKVTQSSRYLVKRTGEKVFLECVQDMDHENMFWYRQDPGLGLRLIYFSYDVKMKEKGDIPEGYSVSREKKERFSLILESASTNQTSMYLCASSLVGLTHEQYFGPGTRLTVT.

This clone was recorded a few times. This chain links TRBV5-1 with TRBJ2-1; 11 nucleotides match TRBD2. Germline CDR1 SGHRS, CDR2 YFSETQ. After removal of 0 bases from V and 8 bases from J, the junction contained 25 bases not matched to a gene. This CDR3 has 22 residues. Here the CDR3 DNA reads TGCGCCAGCAGCTTGGAGTATGACGTGGACCTAGCGGGAGGATGGAGAGCCGATGAGCAGTTCTTC. It encodes CASSLEYDVDLAGGWRADEQFF.

The chain carries TRBV27 and TRBJ2-7; D may be TRBD1 (8 bases). V was shortened by 6 bases and J by 2 bases, with 14 bases between the two germline ends. The CDR3 spans 14 residues. CDR1 is MNHEY, CDR2 SMNVEV, per germline (reference sequence). This chain's CDR3 is CASRRTGGAYEQYF. CDR3 nucleotide sequence: TGTGCCAGCAGAAGAACAGGGGGGGCCTACGAGCAGTACTTC.

The DNA of the CDR3 is TGTGCCAGCAGTACCCTTAACGCCCACAGTACTTCACCCCTCCACTTT. Its protein product is CASSTLNAHSTSPLHF. The rearrangement links TRBV28 to TRBJ1-6; D is uncertain. Germline V gene data show CDR1 as MDHEN and CDR2 as SYDVKM. This CDR3 comprises 16 residues. Trimming stripped 5 bases from V and 9 bases from J, with 20 bases between.

The gene calls are TRBV18 and TRBJ2-5, with D tentatively TRBD1 (6 bases). The J call is in doubt because the DNA end fits TRBJ2-7 better. The germline V gene encodes CDR1 KGHSH and CDR2 LQKENI. The CDR3 extends over 15 amino acids. The CDR3 DNA reads TGTGCCAGCTCACCACGGGGGCGCGGGTCCTACGAGCAGTACTTC. Encoded protein: CASSPRGRGSYEQYF.

The gene calls are TRBV5-4 and TRBJ1-6; no firm D call. Germline V gene sequence: CDR1 SGHNT, CDR2 YYREEE (reference sequence). This CDR3 contains 14 residues. Trimming shortened V by 0 bases and J by 7 bases, and 8 bases separated the two germline ends. The CDR3 nucleotides are TGTGCCAGCAGCTTGGACCTAGACAATTCACCCCTCCACTTT. Its translation: CASSLDLDNSPLHF.

The chain recombines TRBV30 with TRBJ2-1; D ambiguous. V lost 0 bases and J 8 bases, leaving 14 bases between the germline ends. The CDR3 is 14 residues long. CDR1 is GTSNPN, CDR2 SVGIG, per germline (reference sequence). As DNA, the CDR3 is TGTGCCTGGAGTGTAAACCTCGCGTCCCATGAGCAGTTCTTC. Encoded protein: CAWSVNLASHEQFF.

The chain has TRBV14 and TRBJ1-2, with a weak D call TRBD1 (5 bases). Deletions cut 4 bases from V and 4 bases from J, with 16 bases between. Germline V gene lookup returns CDR1 SGHDN and CDR2 FVKESK. This CDR3 contains 15 residues. The DNA for the CDR3 is TGTGCCAGCAGCCGCCTGACAGAGTTCTCCTATGGCTACACCTTC. It is translated as CASSRLTEFSYGYTF.

J is TRBJ1-1 and V is TRBV7-8, with TRBD1 as a possible D gene (6 bases). The ends were cut back, 0 bases at V and 8 bases at J, with 10 bases in the middle. Germline V gene data show CDR1 as SGHVS and CDR2 as FQNEAQ. CDR3 length: 13 amino acids. As DNA, the CDR3 is TGTGCCAGCAGCTTAGCTCACAGGGAAGAAGCTTTCTTT. Protein sequence: CASSLAHREEAFF.

The chain employs TRBV28 and TRBJ2-7, with a weak D call TRBD1 (6 bases). Per germline, CDR1 MDHEN and CDR2 SYDVKM. V was shortened by 6 bases and J by 5 bases, with 17 bases between the two germline ends. The CDR3 is 14 amino acids. The CDR3 nucleotides read TGTGCCAGCAGGGACAGCCTCTCCGGGAACGAGCAGTACTTC. This sequence encodes CASRDSLSGNEQYF.

The CDR3 loop is CASSSAGRTDGGYTF. The CDR3 nucleotides are TGCGCCAGCAGCTCGGCGGGACGGACGGATGGGGGCTACACCTTC. V and J are TRBV5-1 and TRBJ1-2, with D perhaps TRBD1 (5 bases). CDR3 length equals 15 residues. Germline assignment: CDR1 SGHRS and CDR2 YFSETQ. V lost 3 bases and J 8 bases, leaving 20 bases between the germline ends.

The chain carries TRBV18 and TRBJ1-2, with a tentative D call TRBD1 (5 bases). V lost 3 bases and J lost 4, with 9 bases in between. Germline-derived CDR1 and CDR2 are KGHSH and LQKENI. CDR3 length: 13 residues. The CDR3 nucleotides read TGTGCCAGCTCACCCAGGGAAGCCTATGGCTACACCTTC. Protein product: CASSPREAYGYTF.

The chain is built from TRBV10-3 and TRBJ2-2; weak D call: TRBD2 (5 bases). The CDR3 sequence is 14 residues long. CDR1 and CDR2 (germline): ENHRY, SYGVKD. The V end was cut by 4 bases, the J end by 1 base, with 7 bases between. The CDR3 coding sequence is TGTGCCATCAGTGTAGAGGGGAACACCGGGGAGCTGTTTTTT. Its translation is CAISVEGNTGELFF.

This clone was detected a few times. The genes are TRBV5-1 and TRBJ2-1, with 9 bases fitting TRBD1. The CDR3 totals 14 residues. Looked up from germline, CDR1 is SGHRS and CDR2 is YFSETQ. Losses at the gene ends were 4 bases for V and 15 bases for J; bases not matched to a gene: 14. In nucleotides, the CDR3 is TGCGCCAGCAGCACAGCCGACAGGGGGACAATGTTGTTCTTC. Its protein product is CASSTADRGTMLFF.

CDR3 nucleotides: TGTGCCAGCAGTGTTCGGGACACGGAAGAGACCCAGTACTTC. Translated, it gives CASSVRDTEETQYF. The genes are TRBV2 and TRBJ2-5, with D possibly being TRBD1 (6 bases). Germline V gene lookup returns CDR1 SNHLY and CDR2 FYNNEI. V was pared by 4 bases and J by 3 bases, with 12 bases between. There are 14 residues in the CDR3.

This clone was counted a few times. The CDR3 region has the DNA TGTGCCAGCAGCACGGGACAGGGGAAGAACATTCAGTACTTC. As protein: CASSTGQGKNIQYF. The rearrangement joins TRBV7-2 to TRBJ2-4; 10 nucleotides agree with TRBD1. The CDR3 is made up of 14 amino acids. The germline V gene encodes CDR1 SGHTA and CDR2 FQGNSA. V shed 5 bases and J 7 bases; nucleotides not matched to a gene: 5.

This clone was picked up a small number of times. Other nucleotide sequences from this sample produce the same CDR3. This chain joins TRBV5-1 and TRBJ2-3; D call uncertain. The CDR3 has 13 residues. V lost 2 bases and J 0 bases, leaving 4 bases between the germline ends. The germline V gene encodes CDR1 SGHRS and CDR2 YFSETQ. CDR3 sequence (DNA): TGCGCCAGCAGCTTTAGTAGCACAGATACGCAGTATTTT. Translation: CASSFSSTDTQYF.

The table lists this clone with a few counts. V and J are TRBV28 and TRBJ1-5; TRBD1 matches 7 bases. Germline loops: CDR1 MDHEN, CDR2 SYDVKM. The CDR3 spans 14 residues. Trimming at V came to 5 bases and at J to 4 bases, leaving 5 bases not matched to a gene. The chain's CDR3 is CASSLLQGNQPQHF. CDR3 DNA: TGTGCCAGCAGTCTCTTACAGGGGAATCAGCCCCAGCATTTT.

The rearrangement joins TRBV19 to TRBJ2-3; possible D gene TRBD1, 6 bases. The V end was cut by 4 bases, the J end by 6 bases, with 8 bases between. The germline V gene has CDR1 LNHDA and CDR2 SQIVND (reference sequence). This CDR3 contains 12 residues. CDR3 in amino acids: CASSTQGDTQYF. The CDR3, as DNA: TGTGCCAGTAGTACCCAGGGGGATACGCAGTATTTT.

The chain has TRBV5-1 and TRBJ2-2, with a tentative D call TRBD1 (6 bases). Germline V gene lookup returns CDR1 SGHRS and CDR2 YFSETQ. V lost 6 bases to trimming and J lost 5 bases, with 17 bases between them. CDR3 length: 15 residues. CDR3 sequence (DNA): TGCGCCAGCACCCTCCGGACAGAAGAAACCGGGGAGCTGTTTTTT. It yields the protein CASTLRTEETGELFF.